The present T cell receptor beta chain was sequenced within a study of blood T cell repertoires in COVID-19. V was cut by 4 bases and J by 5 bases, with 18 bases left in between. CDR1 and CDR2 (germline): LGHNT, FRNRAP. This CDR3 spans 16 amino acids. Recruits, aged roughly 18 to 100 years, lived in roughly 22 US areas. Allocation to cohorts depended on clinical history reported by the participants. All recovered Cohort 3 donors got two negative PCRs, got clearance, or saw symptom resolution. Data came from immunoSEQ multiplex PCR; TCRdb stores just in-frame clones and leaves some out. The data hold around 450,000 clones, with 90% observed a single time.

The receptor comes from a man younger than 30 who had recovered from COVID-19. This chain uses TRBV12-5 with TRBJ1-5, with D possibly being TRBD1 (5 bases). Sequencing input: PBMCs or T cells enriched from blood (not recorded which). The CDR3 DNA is TGTGCTAGTGGTTACGCCCGGGAGGGGACGTATCAGCCCCAGCATTTT. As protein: CASGYAREGTYQPQHF.